This T cell receptor (beta chain) was observed in a study of shared clonotypes between healthy human individuals (dated by TCRdb to 2018 to 2020). Broadly, across the study: The cohort comprised a couple of women and a few men aged 18 to 49 years. Between about 0.8 and 9.5 billion PBMCs per donor were obtained by leukapheresis. Libraries were prepared and TCR repertoires were sequenced by different laboratories using diverse techniques, in order to increase sequencing depth and limit assay-specific biases. To estimate repertoire size and how much clonotype sharing occurs between individuals, the study deeply sequenced the blood TCR repertoires of about five healthy adults. Per donor, three plates each were used for CD4 naive and CD4 memory, two for CD8 naive, and one for CD8 memory. Here is what the overall study found, with its caveats: The small number of donors limited the genetic and exposure-history diversity represented. Rarefaction of sorted-subset datasets indicated incomplete sequencing despite the large sequencing depth. Pairwise subsampling indicated that sequencing depth was expected to affect the degree of clonotype sharing among donors. Naive subsets generally had larger estimated clonotype richness than memory subsets. Clonotypes shared by all four sorted-subset donors showed higher generation probabilities than non-shared clonotypes. Approximately 5% of naive CD4, approximately 3.7% of naive CD8, roughly 2.5% of memory CD4, and 0.4% of memory CD8 clonotypes were shared across several donors. Only blood was sampled, and tissue TCR repertoires likely differ from those in blood.

CDR1 and CDR2, per the germline V gene, are ENHRY and SYGVKD. The CDR3 numbers 12 residues from cysteine through phenylalanine. Only CDR3 DNA remains: 36 bases, in frame from the first base. The V end gives up 10 bases and the J end 5 bases, leaving 6 bases in the junction not matched to a gene. For this clone: The target of this receptor is not known. The input lacks base qualities; no much larger clone sits a single base away.

The donors were healthy, HIV-negative adults who had no recently reported acute infections or vaccinations. Only Caucasian adults living in Nashville, Tennessee, USA were represented among the donors. CD4+ T cells were enriched by magnetic negative selection, after which naive cells were positively selected on CD45RA and the negative fraction was taken as the memory subset. After blood collection by leukapheresis, PBMCs were isolated using Ficoll-Histopaque density gradient centrifugation and then cryopreserved in the vapor phase of liquid nitrogen. Purity and quantity of every magnetically sorted T cell population were checked by analytical flow cytometry. Genomic DNA was isolated from every sorted fraction and measured by UV absorbance on a Nanodrop 2000c. Using the deep immunoSEQ assay, TCR CDR3 regions were amplified from genomic DNA by multiplex PCR. For each cell subset, the extracted genomic DNA was distributed evenly across all wells of several immunoSEQ 96-well plates, and each plate served as one replicate. For sorted subsets, roughly 200 ng of genomic DNA, equivalent to 30,000 or so T cell genomes, went into each replicate PCR. Purified libraries were quantified with a Qubit 3.0 fluorometer, sized on a Bioanalyzer 2100, and re-quantified with the KAPA Library Quantification kit. A separate single-read 150-cycle Illumina NextSeq 550 flow cell was used to sequence each immunoSEQ 96-well plate. The original pipeline was this. Because only junctional sequences without quality scores were contained in the immunoSEQ output, filtering matching that applied to full-length reads could not be performed. Sequences were annotated with PyIR, a Python wrapper for IgBLAST v1.9, using IMGT germline references to assign V/J genes and CDR3. Reads were filtered out if the reads had weak V/J assignments (E-value above 1e-6), no CDR3, stop codons, out-of-frame junctions, or ambiguous translated residues. A V3J clonotype was defined by an identical inferred V gene, J gene, and CDR3 amino acid sequence. To compute the percentage overlap between repertoires, the number of shared unique clonotypes was divided by the size of the smaller repertoire. Three approaches were used to assess repertoire richness: RTK rarefaction, the Chao1 estimator, and Recon v2.1 estimates of unobserved clonotypes. Generation probabilities for all TCRbeta clonotypes obtained by the gDNA method from a handful of donors were computed using OLGA. Drawn from immuneACCESS, this table holds only the in-frame rearrangements with V and J called that TCRdb kept. Clones are partly lost; checked studies trace under half to an unresolved V gene and leave the rest unexplained. The V and J calls and clone size come from that table; D and trimming were worked out from the DNA. Across this sample there are millions of clones, with about 92% seen only once. 0.35% to 0.45% of the sample is in the top ten clones.

Recombination connected TRBV10-3 to TRBJ1-2, with 8 bases matching TRBD1. This TCR was recovered from a man between 18 and 29 years old in good health. Some clones in this sample may be carry-over from other donors' samples. The sequencing sample was made of naive CD4+ T cells from PBMCs. Read against the paper, the sample's cell subset or site label means: CD45RA+ positively selected. The DNA reads TGTGCCAGTGGACAGGGTAGTTATGGCTACACCTTC. This codes for CASGQGSYGYTF.